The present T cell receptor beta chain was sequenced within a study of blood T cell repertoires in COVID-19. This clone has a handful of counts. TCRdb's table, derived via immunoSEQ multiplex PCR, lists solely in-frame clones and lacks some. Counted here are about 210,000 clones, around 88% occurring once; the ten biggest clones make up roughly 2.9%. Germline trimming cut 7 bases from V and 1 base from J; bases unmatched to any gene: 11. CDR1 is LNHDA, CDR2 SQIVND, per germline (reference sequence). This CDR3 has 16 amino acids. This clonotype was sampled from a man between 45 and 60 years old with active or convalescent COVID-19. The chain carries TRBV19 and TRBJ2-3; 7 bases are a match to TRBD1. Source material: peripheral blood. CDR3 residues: CASTPLGGVGTDTQYF. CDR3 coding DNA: TGTGCCAGTACCCCCCTAGGGGGCGTAGGCACAGATACGCAGTATTTT.